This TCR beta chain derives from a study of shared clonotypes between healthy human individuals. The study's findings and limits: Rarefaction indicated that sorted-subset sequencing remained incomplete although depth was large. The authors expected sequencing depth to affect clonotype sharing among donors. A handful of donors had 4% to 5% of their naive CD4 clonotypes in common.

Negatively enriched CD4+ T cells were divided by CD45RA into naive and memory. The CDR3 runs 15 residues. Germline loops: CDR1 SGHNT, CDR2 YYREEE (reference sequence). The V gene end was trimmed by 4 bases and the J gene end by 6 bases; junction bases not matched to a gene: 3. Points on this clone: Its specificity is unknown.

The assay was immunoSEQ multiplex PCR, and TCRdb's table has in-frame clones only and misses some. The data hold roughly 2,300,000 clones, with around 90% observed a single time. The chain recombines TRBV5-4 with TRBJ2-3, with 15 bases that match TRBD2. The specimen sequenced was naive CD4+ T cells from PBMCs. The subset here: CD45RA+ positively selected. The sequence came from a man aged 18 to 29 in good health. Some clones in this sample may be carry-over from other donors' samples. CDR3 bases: TGTGCCAGCAGCACCGGACTAGCGGGAGGGGATACGCAGTATTTT. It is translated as CASSTGLAGGDTQYF.